The 5 T cell receptor beta chains below come from one sample, sequenced in a study of CD8 T cells in ankylosing spondylitis. TCRdb reprocessed the 5' RACE reads with MiXCR, giving one entry per CDR3 protein. Here the sample spans some 40,000 distinct CDR3 sequences, about 9.4% being singletons. The sequenced sample consisted of blood, either unsorted or a sorted T cell fraction (not recorded which). The receptors shown here come from a male donor with ankylosing spondylitis or in good health (not recorded which).

Ten or more counts support this clonotype. This chain links TRBV18 with TRBJ2-5, with no clear D. Germline CDR1 is KGHSH and CDR2 is LQKENI. The V end was cut by 4 bases, the J end by 2 bases, with 14 bases between. The CDR3 has 15 amino acids. CDR3 nucleotide sequence: TGTGCCAGCTCACAACCCGAGAACTCGCAAGAGACCCAGTACTTC. Translation: CASSQPENSQETQYF.

This clonotype was counted at least ten times. This chain links TRBV19 with TRBJ1-3, with TRBD1 matching over 9 bases. The V segment lost 6 bases and the J segment 2 bases; nucleotides outside the gene matches: 11. CDR3 length: 17 amino acids. Germline CDR1 is LNHDA and CDR2 is SQIVND (reference sequence). CDR3 amino acids: CASRTTHRGLTGNTIYF. CDR3 nucleotide sequence: TGTGCCAGTAGAACAACACACAGGGGGCTCACTGGAAACACCATATATTTT.

This clonotype was found many times. Here the CDR3 DNA reads TGTGCCAGCCAGGACAGGGCCCACGAGCAGTACTTC. It specifies CASQDRAHEQYF. V is TRBV28 and J is TRBJ2-7, with 8 nucleotides matching TRBD1. The ends lost 8 bases at V and 5 bases at J; junction bases unmatched: 5. The CDR3 extends over 12 amino acids. Germline CDR1 MDHEN, CDR2 SYDVKM.

The sample holds many counts of this clonotype. This chain uses TRBV4-1 with TRBJ2-7; D could derive from TRBD1 or TRBD2 (5 bases each). The CDR3 spans 16 residues. The V end lost 0 bases, the J end lost 2 bases, and 14 bases lay between the germline ends. CDR1 is MGHRA and CDR2 is YSYEKL in the germline V gene. In DNA, the CDR3 is TGCGCCAGCAGCCAAGATGGGCGGTGGGGGACCTACGAGCAGTACTTC. Translated, it gives CASSQDGRWGTYEQYF.

In this sample, this clonotype turned up many times. The chain uses TRBV9 and TRBJ2-1; D gene unclear. Germline V gene lookup returns CDR1 SGDLS and CDR2 YYNGEE. Trimming stripped 0 bases from V and 10 bases from J, with 26 bases between. CDR3 length equals 18 residues. The DNA of the CDR3 is TGTGCCAGCAGCGTAGTAAGCAGACACAAAAGTCCCGGTAAAGAGCAGTTCTTC. Its protein product is CASSVVSRHKSPGKEQFF.